The clone carrying this T cell receptor beta chain was counted only a few times. Its antigen is unidentified. The data were obtained in a study of prognosis after radiotherapy for stage I lung cancer. On the study more broadly: Aged roughly 50 to 84 years, with a median of approximately 71 years, the patients were more than 10 men and more than five women. The study delivered radiotherapy as SBRT in 3 to 5 fractions, with a biologically effective dose of at least 100 Gy.

The authors amplified TCR beta CDR3 from genomic DNA using two-round multiplex PCR. Amplification during the initial PCR round employed primers specific to each TRBV and TRBJ gene. The second round, a PCR step, used universal primers. TCRdb analysed the multiplex PCR reads with MiXCR anew, one entry per CDR3 protein. The sample records some 8,900 distinct CDR3 sequences, approximately 60% being singletons. V shed 2 bases and J 3 bases; nucleotides not matched to a gene: 7. Germline lookup yields CDR1 MDHEN and CDR2 SYDVKM. The CDR3 has 16 amino acids. General study results and limits: When patients developed distant metastases, their Shannon entropy after stereotactic body radiation therapy was lower.

This sequence was found in a donor aged 50 or older with non-small cell lung cancer. The chain has TRBV28 and TRBJ1-5, with 7 bases identical to TRBD1. Source: PBMCs, taken before or after stereotactic body radiation therapy (not recorded which). This CDR3 reads CASSLGTVSSNQPQHF. Written as DNA, the CDR3 is TGTGCCAGCAGTTTAGGGACAGTTAGTTCCAATCAGCCCCAGCATTTT. The complete variable domain, with remaining parts taken from reference TRBV28 and TRBJ1-5, reads DVKVTQSSRYLVKRTGEKVFLECVQDMDHENMFWYRQDPGLGLRLIYFSYDVKMKEKGDIPEGYSVSREKKERFSLILESASTNQTSMYLCASSLGTVSSNQPQHFGDGTRLSIL.